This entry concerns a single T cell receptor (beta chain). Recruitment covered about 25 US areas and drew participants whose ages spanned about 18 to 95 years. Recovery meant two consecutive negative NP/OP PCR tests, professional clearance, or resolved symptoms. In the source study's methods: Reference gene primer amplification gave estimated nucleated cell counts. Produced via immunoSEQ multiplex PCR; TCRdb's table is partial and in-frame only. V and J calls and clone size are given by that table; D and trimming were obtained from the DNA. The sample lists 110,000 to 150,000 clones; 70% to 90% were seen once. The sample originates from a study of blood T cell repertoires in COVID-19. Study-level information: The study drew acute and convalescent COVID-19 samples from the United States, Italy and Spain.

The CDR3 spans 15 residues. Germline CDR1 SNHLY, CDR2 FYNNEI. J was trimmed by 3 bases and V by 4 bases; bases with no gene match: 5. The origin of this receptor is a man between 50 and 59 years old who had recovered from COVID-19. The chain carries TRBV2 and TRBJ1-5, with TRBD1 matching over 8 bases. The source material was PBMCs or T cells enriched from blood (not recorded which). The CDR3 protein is CASSAQGAVNQPQHF. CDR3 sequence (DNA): TGTGCCAGCAGTGCCCAGGGGGCGGTCAATCAGCCCCAGCATTTT.